Below are 21 T cell receptor beta chains sequenced from a single sample in a study of T cells in Graves' hyperthyroidism and ophthalmopathy. Template material for amplifying TCR beta CDR3 regions consisted of RNA transcripts. An initial round of RT-PCR targeting the TCR CDR3 relied on the HTBI primer set. Each CDR3 protein is one row after TCRdb ran MiXCR on the multiplex PCR reads. The sample carries approximately 370,000 distinct CDR3 sequences, about 15% recorded once. Source material: blood. The origin of the receptors is a woman aged 30 to 39 with Graves' hyperthyroidism.

This clonotype was detected ten times or more. The chain employs TRBV7-3 and TRBJ2-2; 12 bases agree with TRBD2. Per the germline V gene, CDR1 is SGHTA and CDR2 is FQGTGA. Trimming took 5 bases from V and 6 from J; bases not matched to a gene: 10. The CDR3 length is 17 residues. CDR3 protein: CASSRTRLAGDAGELFF. Written as DNA, the CDR3 is TGTGCCAGCAGCCGAACACGACTAGCGGGAGATGCCGGGGAGCTGTTTTTT.

In this sample, this clonotype turned up many times. V gene TRBV27 combines with J gene TRBJ1-5; perhaps TRBD1 as D (5 bases). Per germline, CDR1 MNHEY and CDR2 SMNVEV (reference sequence). The CDR3 is made up of 18 amino acids. Trimming took off 4 bases at V and 6 bases at J, with 25 bases between the two ends. CDR3 protein: CASSSLRDHGLGGQPQHF. CDR3 nucleotides: TGTGCCAGCAGTTCACTCCGGGACCACGGTCTGGGTGGTCAGCCCCAGCATTTT.

This clonotype has a handful of counts. The chain is built from TRBV7-9 and TRBJ2-5, with 11 nucleotides matching TRBD2. In germline, CDR1 is SEHNR, CDR2 FQNEAQ (reference sequence). The trim removed 4 bases at V and 7 bases at J, leaving 5 bases unmatched. CDR3 length equals 14 residues. CDR3 DNA sequence: TGTGCCAGCAGCTGGGGAACTAGCGGGGGGACCCAGTACTTC. Translation: CASSWGTSGGTQYF.

This clonotype has only a few counts. The chain links TRBV6-1 to TRBJ2-4; D call uncertain. The length of the CDR3 is 13 residues. Germline CDR1 MNHNS, CDR2 SASEGT. The V end was cut by 1 base, the J end by 6 bases, with 7 bases between. CDR3 nucleotides: TGTGCCAGCAGTGAAGGGCCTCTAAACATTCAGTACTTC. This sequence encodes CASSEGPLNIQYF.

The V and J genes are TRBV24-1 and TRBJ2-5; D gene ambiguous. Trimming left V 4 bases short and J 5 bases short, with 7 bases between. Germline V gene sequence: CDR1 KGHDR, CDR2 SFDVKD. This CDR3 is built from 12 residues. The CDR3 DNA is TGTGCCACCAGTGACGATTCGGAGACCCAGTACTTC. Amino acids: CATSDDSETQYF.

CDR3 DNA sequence: TGTGCCAGCAGACCCAAACCGGGACTAGCGGGAGGGATTAACACCGGGGAGCTGTTTTTT. It codes for CASRPKPGLAGGINTGELFF. The J gene is TRBJ2-2, the V gene TRBV27; 16 positions agree with TRBD2. V gave up 6 bases and J gave up 2 bases; unmatched junction bases: 12. Germline CDR1 is MNHEY and CDR2 is SMNVEV (reference sequence). There are 20 residues in the CDR3.

In this sample, this clonotype turned up a few times. The chain links TRBV25-1 to TRBJ1-2; D gene unclear. Trimming left V 8 bases short and J 2 bases short, with 3 bases between. Germline V gives CDR1 MGHDK, CDR2 SYGVNS. The CDR3 contains 10 residues. The CDR3 spells CASGNYGYTF. The CDR3, as DNA: TGTGCCAGCGGGAACTATGGCTACACCTTC.

A note on this clonotype: One end of the junction fails to match germline, which may point to a read error. This chain uses TRBV30 with TRBJ1-5; D possibly corresponds to TRBD1 (6 bases). Germline V gene data show CDR1 as GTSNPN and CDR2 as SVGIG (reference sequence). This CDR3 is built from 15 residues. In DNA, the CDR3 is TGTGCCTGGAGCCTAGGGGGGGCGAGCAATCGGCCCCAGCATTTT. Translating it yields CAWSLGGASNRPQHF.

A note on this clonotype: A much larger clone sits a single nucleotide away, making a read error possible. This chain links TRBV27 with TRBJ2-7; TRBD1 matches 9 bases. Gene TRBJ2-1 matches the end of the DNA better, so the J call may be wrong. From germline, CDR1 is MNHEY and CDR2 SMNVEV (reference sequence). The CDR3 has 16 amino acids. The CDR3 loop reads CASRPDRGSGSYEQFF. CDR3 sequence (DNA): TGTGCCAGCAGGCCGGACAGGGGATCAGGCTCCTACGAGCAGTTCTTC.

The chain couples TRBV6-1 to TRBJ1-3; D gene ambiguous. V dropped 5 bases and J dropped 4 bases, with 18 bases sitting between them. Per germline, CDR1 MNHNS and CDR2 SASEGT. This CDR3 spans 16 amino acids. The CDR3 protein is CASSRKIRRRGNTIYF. CDR3 nucleotide sequence: TGTGCCAGCAGTAGAAAAATACGGAGGCGCGGAAACACCATATATTTT.

This clonotype was counted ten times or more. The chain links TRBV6-2 or TRBV6-3 to TRBJ2-1; TRBD1 agrees at 8 bases. The ends lost 2 bases at V and 3 bases at J; junction bases unmatched: 9. Germline V gene sequence: CDR1 MNHEY, CDR2 SVGEGT. CDR3 size: 17 residues. The CDR3 region has the DNA TGTGCCAGCAGTTACCACCGGACAGGGTGGGTCTACAATGAGCAGTTCTTC. This sequence encodes CASSYHRTGWVYNEQFF.

The sample holds many counts of this clonotype. The chain has TRBV18 and TRBJ1-1; D remains unclear. This CDR3 spans 12 amino acids. With 3 bases removed from V and 2 bases from J, the gap between germline ends came to 4 bases. Germline CDR1 KGHSH, CDR2 LQKENI. CDR3 DNA sequence: TGTGCCAGCTCACCGGGCAACACTGAAGCTTTCTTT. As protein: CASSPGNTEAFF.

The table lists this clonotype with many counts. The chain is built from TRBV5-1 and TRBJ2-1; 8 bases align to TRBD2. CDR1 and CDR2 (germline): SGHRS, YFSETQ. Trimming at V came to 0 bases and at J to 2 bases, leaving 4 bases not matched to a gene. The CDR3 is 16 amino acids. CDR3 coding DNA: TGCGCCAGCAGCTTGGATCTAGCGGGCACCTACAATGAGCAGTTCTTC. Protein product: CASSLDLAGTYNEQFF.

CDR3 nucleotide sequence: TGTGCCAGCAATGGACCCCCAGTGGTGTTAGCGGAGAGCTCCTACAATGAGCAGTTCTTC. It specifies CASNGPPVVLAESSYNEQFF. The chain has TRBV25-1 and TRBJ2-1; D is perhaps TRBD2 (6 bases). Germline V lookup: CDR1 MGHDK, CDR2 SYGVNS. Trimming took off 7 bases at V and 0 bases at J, with 28 bases between the two ends. This CDR3 comprises 20 residues.

This clonotype was found many times. This chain connects TRBV2 to TRBJ2-3, with D possibly TRBD2 on 5 matching bases. CDR1 and CDR2 (germline): SNHLY, FYNNEI. The CDR3 has 13 amino acids. Deletions cut 7 bases from V and 0 bases from J, with 8 bases between. CDR3 loop: CASTGDSTDTQYF. CDR3 sequence (DNA): TGTGCCAGCACCGGGGATAGCACAGATACGCAGTATTTT.

The chain joins TRBV5-1 to TRBJ1-1; 7 nucleotides line up with TRBD1. In germline, CDR1 is SGHRS, CDR2 YFSETQ. The CDR3 spans 15 residues. With V trimmed by 2 bases and J by 4 bases, 8 bases remained unmatched. In nucleotides, the CDR3 is TGCGCCAGCAGCTTCGAGGGGGCGAGGGGCACTGAAGCTTTCTTT. This encodes CASSFEGARGTEAFF.

This clonotype was observed at least ten times. V and J are TRBV20-1 and TRBJ2-1; 8 bases map to TRBD2. Germline V gene lookup returns CDR1 DFQATT and CDR2 SNEGSKA (reference sequence). Trimming at V came to 0 bases and at J to 2 bases, leaving 6 bases not matched to a gene. CDR3 length: 16 amino acids. This chain's CDR3 is CSARDISGGPYNEQFF. DNA for the CDR3: TGCAGTGCTAGAGATATAAGCGGGGGACCCTACAATGAGCAGTTCTTC.

J is TRBJ2-2 and V is TRBV12-3 or TRBV12-4; 9 bases map to TRBD1. The V segment lost 6 bases and the J segment 14 bases; nucleotides outside the gene matches: 10. This CDR3 is 13 amino acids long. In nucleotides, the CDR3 is TGTGCCAGCAGCCGAACGACAGGGGGAGGACTGTTTTTT. This translates into CASSRTTGGGLFF.

V and J are TRBV27 and TRBJ1-2; TRBD1 might be the D (6 bases). The germline V and J ends were trimmed by 7 bases and 4 bases, with 16 bases remaining between them. Germline CDR1 is MNHEY and CDR2 is SMNVEV (reference sequence). This CDR3 spans 14 amino acids. This chain's CDR3 is CASTRGGGTYGYTF. DNA of the CDR3: TGTGCCAGCACCAGGGGCGGGGGGACCTATGGCTACACCTTC.

This clonotype was observed a few times. CDR3 sequence: CATSPRSGGGQPQHF. The DNA of the CDR3 is TGTGCCACCAGCCCCAGATCTGGTGGCGGGCAGCCCCAGCATTTT. This chain connects TRBV15 to TRBJ1-5, with D hard to call. The V gene's germline CDR1 is LNHNV and CDR2 YYDKDF (reference sequence). The CDR3 sequence is 15 residues long. V lost 5 bases to trimming and J lost 7 bases, with 18 bases between them.

This clonotype was seen at least ten times. The chain carries TRBV20-1 and TRBJ2-5; D possibly corresponds to TRBD2 (6 bases). V gave up 3 bases and J gave up 5 bases, with 16 bases separating them. CDR3 length: 14 residues. Germline V lookup: CDR1 DFQATT, CDR2 SNEGSKA (reference sequence). The CDR3 DNA reads as TGCAGTGCTAGTCTAGCGAACCTTGGGGAGACCCAGTACTTC. It is translated as CSASLANLGETQYF.